A single sample is the source of the 13 T cell receptor beta chains below, sequenced in a study of blood T cells in healthy people across ages. A J-beta primer mix and a sample-barcoded 5' primer were used in a second PCR of about 7 to 12 cycles. TCRdb recomputed calls from the 5' RACE reads with MiXCR, one row per CDR3 protein. The sample holds about 570,000 distinct CDR3 sequences, about 28% seen once. This sample also belongs to another study, concerning T cells of mothers and their children.

The sequenced sample consisted of blood. These TCRs come from a boy younger than 10 in good health.

The gene calls are TRBV2 and TRBJ1-2; 10 bases are shared with TRBD1. V lost 6 bases to trimming and J lost 7 bases; unmatched junction nucleotides: 5. Germline V gene data show CDR1 as SNHLY and CDR2 as FYNNEI. The CDR3 length is 13 residues. The CDR3 protein is CASSTRDRGGYTF. CDR3 nucleotides: TGTGCCAGCAGCACCCGGGACAGGGGTGGCTACACCTTC. Filled out from reference TRBV2 and TRBJ1-2, the complete variable domain reads EPEVTQTPSHQVTQMGQEVILRCVPISNHLYFYWYRQILGQKVEFLVSFYNNEISEKSEIFDDQFSVERPDGSNFTLKIRSTKLEDSAMYFCASSTRDRGGYTFGSGTRLTVV.

The rearrangement joins TRBV6-1 to TRBJ2-2, with TRBD1 matching 9 bases. The CDR3 has 16 amino acids. CDR1 MNHNS and CDR2 SASEGT come from the germline V gene. V was clipped by 3 bases and J by 1 base; unmatched bases: 3. The CDR3 DNA sequence: TGTGCCAGCAGTGATACAGGGGGCCTGAACACCGGGGAGCTGTTTTTT. Protein product: CASSDTGGLNTGELFF.

The gene calls are TRBV9 and TRBJ2-1; TRBD2 aligns across 7 bases. Germline assignment: CDR1 SGDLS and CDR2 YYNGEE. Germline trimming cut 6 bases from V and 4 bases from J; bases unmatched to any gene: 7. The length of the CDR3 is 14 residues. CDR3 DNA sequence: TGTGCCAGCACCTCAGGGCGGGAGTACAATGAGCAGTTCTTC. The encoded protein is CASTSGREYNEQFF.

This clonotype was picked up a small number of times. CDR3: CASSLGGRGRETQYF. CDR3 in DNA: TGTGCCAGCAGCTTAGGTGGCAGGGGTCGCGAGACCCAGTACTTC. The chain combines TRBV11-3 with TRBJ2-5, with TRBD1 as a possible D gene (6 bases). V was pared by 1 base and J by 5 bases, with 14 bases between. The CDR3 length is 15 residues. Germline assignment: CDR1 SGHNT and CDR2 YENEEA.

The chain carries TRBV6-6 and TRBJ2-5, with D possibly matching TRBD2 (7 bases). With 0 bases removed from V and 5 bases from J, the gap between germline ends came to 16 bases. Germline CDR1 is MNHNY and CDR2 is SVGAGI (reference sequence). The CDR3 totals 16 residues. The DNA for the CDR3 is TGTGCCAGCAGTTACTCGCGGGGGCCAGGTTCCGAGACCCAGTACTTC. Protein sequence: CASSYSRGPGSETQYF.

The chain is built from TRBV20-1 and TRBJ2-5, with 7 bases lining up with TRBD1. The DNA end lines up better with TRBJ2-1; the J call may be wrong. This CDR3 has 14 residues. Germline CDR1 and CDR2: DFQATT and SNEGSKA (reference sequence). In DNA, the CDR3 is TGCAGTGCGGCCCGGGACAGTGCCTACAATGAGCAGTTCTTC. This sequence encodes CSAARDSAYNEQFF.

The chain recombines TRBV12-3 or TRBV12-4 with TRBJ2-4; D is unresolved. The ends were cut back, 6 bases at V and 9 bases at J, with 18 bases in the middle. This CDR3 contains 14 residues. Here the CDR3 reads CASSPRAGKAIQYF. CDR3 coding DNA: TGTGCCAGCAGCCCCCGGGCAGGAAAGGCCATTCAGTACTTC.

The V and J genes are TRBV24-1 and TRBJ2-1; D gene unclear. The CDR3 consists of 15 residues. Germline CDR1 is KGHDR and CDR2 is SFDVKD. The germline V and J ends were trimmed by 3 bases and 7 bases, with 15 bases remaining between them. DNA of the CDR3: TGTGCCACCAGTGATATGGACCGTGGTATTAATGAGCAGTTCTTC. This codes for CATSDMDRGINEQFF.

This clonotype was picked up a small number of times. The V gene is TRBV7-2, the J gene TRBJ2-3; TRBD2 matches 8 bases. The ends lost 5 bases at V and 2 bases at J; junction bases unmatched: 6. Germline V CDR1 and CDR2: SGHTA, FQGNSA. This CDR3 contains 15 residues. This CDR3 reads CASSNSGRDTDTQYF. The CDR3 bases are TGTGCCAGCAGCAACAGCGGGAGAGACACAGATACGCAGTATTTT.

The chain couples TRBV6-6 to TRBJ1-4, with 9 positions matching TRBD1. Germline V gene data show CDR1 as MNHNY and CDR2 as SVGAGI (reference sequence). The V and J ends lost 2 bases and 10 bases, in that order; junction bases with no gene match: 2. This CDR3 has 13 amino acids. CDR3 amino acids: CASSYRDRVKLFF. The CDR3 DNA follows: TGTGCCAGCAGTTACCGGGACAGGGTAAAACTGTTTTTT.

This clonotype was counted a few times. V gene TRBV9 combines with J gene TRBJ2-5; D is uncertain. Looked up from germline, CDR1 is SGDLS and CDR2 is YYNGEE. CDR3 size: 14 residues. The V end lost 2 bases, the J end lost 1 base, and 9 bases lay between the germline ends. The CDR3 protein is CASSVQVGQETQYF. The CDR3 DNA reads TGTGCCAGCAGCGTCCAGGTTGGCCAAGAGACCCAGTACTTC.

This clonotype was seen more than once but under ten times. V usage is TRBV20-1 and J usage is TRBJ1-1, with TRBD1 matching over 8 bases. Germline-derived CDR1 and CDR2 are DFQATT and SNEGSKA (reference sequence). The CDR3 is made up of 16 amino acids. J was trimmed by 4 bases and V by 3 bases; bases with no gene match: 13. The CDR3 loop is CSARSRRGRDRTEAFF. CDR3 sequence (DNA): TGCAGTGCTAGGTCTCGCAGGGGGCGCGACCGCACTGAAGCTTTCTTT.

This clonotype has just a few counts. The chain is built from TRBV30 and TRBJ1-5; a weak D match, TRBD1 (5 bases). This CDR3 has 13 residues. Per the germline V gene, CDR1 is GTSNPN and CDR2 is SVGIG (reference sequence). Trimming took off 1 base at V and 7 bases at J, with 11 bases between the two ends. The CDR3 DNA sequence: TGTGCCTGGAGTGCCGGGGGAGGGCAGCCCCAGCATTTT. Protein: CAWSAGGGQPQHF.